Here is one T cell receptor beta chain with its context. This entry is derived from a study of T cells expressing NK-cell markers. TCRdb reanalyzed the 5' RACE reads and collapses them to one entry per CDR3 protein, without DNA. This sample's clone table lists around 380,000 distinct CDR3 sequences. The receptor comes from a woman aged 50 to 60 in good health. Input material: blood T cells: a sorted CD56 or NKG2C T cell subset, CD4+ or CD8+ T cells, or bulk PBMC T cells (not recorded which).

CDR3 amino acids: CASSLAGDPTSYNEQFF. The rearrangement joins TRBV7-9 to TRBJ2-1; TCRdb picks TRBD1, but there is no DNA to check that call. CDR1 and CDR2 from the germline V gene are SEHNR and FQNEAQ (reference sequence). The CDR3 totals 17 residues.